The 27 T cell receptor beta chains below were found in one sample sequenced in a study of patients and donors after allogeneic stem cell transplantation. MiXCR, run by TCRdb on the RT-PCR reads, gives a single entry per CDR3 protein. Of 800,000 to 1,000,000 distinct CDR3 sequences in the sample, around 17% were seen once. Input material: blood, either unsorted or a sorted T cell fraction (not recorded which). The receptors derive from a human donor who was either an allogeneic HSCT recipient or a stem cell or donor lymphocyte infusion donor (not recorded which). It is not recorded whose cells these are; they may come from a transplant donor.

This clonotype is a singleton in its sample. The DNA for the CDR3 is TGTGCCAGCAGCTCGTCGGGGTTCTATGGCTACACCTTC. Translation: CASSSSGFYGYTF. This chain joins TRBV7-3 and TRBJ1-2; unclear D gene. The CDR3 is 13 amino acids. Germline V gene sequence: CDR1 SGHTA, CDR2 FQGTGA. The ends were cut back, 4 bases at V and 4 bases at J, with 10 bases in the middle.

In its sample, this clonotype was seen many times. For the CDR3, the DNA is TGTGCCACCAGCAGAGAAATGGCCAGACTAGCCAAAAACATTCAGTACTTC. Amino acid sequence: CATSREMARLAKNIQYF. The V gene is TRBV15, the J gene TRBJ2-4; no reliable D call. The CDR3 totals 17 residues. With 0 bases removed from V and 0 bases from J, the gap between germline ends came to 12 bases. Germline CDR1 reads LNHNV; CDR2 reads YYDKDF (reference sequence).

In its sample, this clonotype was seen many times. This chain connects TRBV29-1 to TRBJ1-3; no definite D call. The length of the CDR3 is 14 residues. Looked up from germline, CDR1 is SQVTM and CDR2 is ANQGSEA. The V end was cut by 4 bases, the J end by 0 bases, with 10 bases between. The DNA for the CDR3 is TGCAGCGTTGTGACGGGTAGCTCTGGAAACACCATATATTTT. This sequence encodes CSVVTGSSGNTIYF.

This clonotype was counted between two and nine times. The chain combines TRBV6-1 with TRBJ2-5, with D possibly TRBD2 on 6 matching bases. CDR3 length equals 14 residues. Germline lookup yields CDR1 MNHNS and CDR2 SASEGT. V dropped 5 bases and J dropped 4 bases, with 14 bases sitting between them. The CDR3 protein is CASSPLSGGETQYF. The CDR3 nucleotides are TGTGCCAGCAGTCCCCTCTCCGGGGGAGAGACCCAGTACTTC.

The chain couples TRBV11-1 to TRBJ2-1, with D maybe TRBD2 (6 bases). Germline V lookup: CDR1 SGHAT, CDR2 FQDESV (reference sequence). Trimming took off 4 bases at V and 9 bases at J, with 28 bases between the two ends. CDR3 length: 18 residues. CDR3 DNA: TGTGCCAGCAGCTCCCTGAAGGGCCCCGGGGGAGGTTTGGGTGAGCAGTTCTTC. This encodes CASSSLKGPGGGLGEQFF. The whole variable domain, remainder taken from reference TRBV11-1 and TRBJ2-1, is EAEVAQSPRYKITEKSQAVAFWCDPISGHATLYWYRQILGQGPELLVQFQDESVVDDSQLPKDRFSAERLKGVDSTLKIQPAELGDSAMYLCASSSLKGPGGGLGEQFFGPGTRLTVL.

The genes are TRBV4-2 and TRBJ2-5; TRBD2 might be the D (6 bases). The V end was cut by 0 bases, the J end by 5 bases, with 10 bases between. CDR3 length: 14 residues. Germline V gene data show CDR1 as LGHNA and CDR2 as YNFKEQ. The CDR3 loop reads CASSQDAGRETQYF. CDR3 nucleotides: TGTGCCAGCAGCCAAGATGCAGGGAGGGAGACCCAGTACTTC.

The CDR3 here is CAIRGDGGLDGYTF. CDR3 sequence (DNA): TGTGCCATCAGGGGGGACGGCGGCTTGGACGGCTACACCTTC. The chain recombines TRBV10-3 with TRBJ1-2; a weak D match, TRBD1 (5 bases). The germline V gene encodes CDR1 ENHRY and CDR2 SYGVKD. The CDR3 is 14 residues long. Deletions cut 6 bases from V and 8 bases from J, with 19 bases between.

The CDR3 sequence: CSARVPGTYPYSNQPQHF. CDR3 sequence (DNA): TGCAGTGCCCGAGTCCCGGGGACCTACCCCTATAGCAATCAGCCCCAGCATTTT. The chain recombines TRBV20-1 with TRBJ1-5, with D perhaps TRBD1 (5 bases). The ends were cut back, 6 bases at V and 0 bases at J, with 24 bases in the middle. The CDR3 extends over 18 amino acids. From germline, CDR1 is DFQATT and CDR2 SNEGSKA (reference sequence).

The V and J genes are TRBV12-3 or TRBV12-4 and TRBJ2-7; no clear D gene. Trimming pared 7 bases from V and 3 bases from J, leaving 10 bases between. This CDR3 comprises 12 residues. The CDR3 nucleotides read TGTGCCAGCAACCTGGACCACTACGAGCAGTACTTC. Its translation is CASNLDHYEQYF.

The V call is TRBV20-1, the J call TRBJ2-3; maybe TRBD1 (5 bases). The CDR3 spans 13 residues. Per germline, CDR1 DFQATT and CDR2 SNEGSKA (reference sequence). V lost 5 bases, J lost 2 bases, and 11 bases lay in between. CDR3 sequence: CSAFRQNTDTQYF. The CDR3 coding sequence is TGCAGTGCTTTTCGACAGAACACAGATACGCAGTATTTT.

Only a few counts were recorded for this clonotype. The rearrangement uses TRBV7-9 and TRBJ1-5; D is unresolved. Germline V gene data show CDR1 as SEHNR and CDR2 as FQNEAQ (reference sequence). The length of the CDR3 is 15 residues. V lost 3 bases, J lost 0 bases, and 9 bases lay in between. The CDR3 DNA reads TGTGCCAGCAGCTTTGGCGGGGATAGCAATCAGCCCCAGCATTTT. It encodes CASSFGGDSNQPQHF.

The table lists this clonotype with a few counts. The rearrangement uses TRBV12-3 or TRBV12-4 and TRBJ1-3; the D is unclear. The CDR3 has 14 residues. The germline V and J ends were trimmed by 5 bases and 7 bases, with 15 bases remaining between them. The CDR3 DNA reads as TGTGCCAGCAGTCGGGCCGGACCCCAGAACACCATATATTTT. It encodes CASSRAGPQNTIYF.

Only a few counts were recorded for this clonotype. This chain links TRBV12-5 with TRBJ2-5; 9 nucleotides line up with TRBD2. The V segment lost 4 bases and the J segment 4 bases; nucleotides outside the gene matches: 13. From germline, CDR1 is LGHNT and CDR2 FRNRAP. CDR3 length: 17 amino acids. CDR3 region: CASGSGLAGGWRETQYF. The CDR3 region has the DNA TGTGCTAGTGGTTCGGGACTGGCGGGAGGGTGGCGAGAGACCCAGTACTTC.

This clonotype appeared a few times. The chain combines TRBV19 with TRBJ2-3; no reliable D call. The V end lost 3 bases, the J end lost 0 bases, and 7 bases lay between the germline ends. Germline values: CDR1 LNHDA, CDR2 SQIVND (reference sequence). The CDR3 is 14 amino acids. The CDR3 region is CASSITSSTDTQYF. The CDR3 DNA is TGTGCCAGTAGTATCACGTCTAGCACAGATACGCAGTATTTT. The variable domain in full, with the rest retrieved from reference TRBV19 and TRBJ2-3, is DGGITQSPKYLFRKEGQNVTLSCEQNLNHDAMYWYRQDPGQGLRLIYYSQIVNDFQKGDIAEGYSVSREKKESFPLTVTSAQKNPTAFYLCASSITSSTDTQYFGPGTRLTVL.

This sequence joins TRBV3-1 and TRBJ2-3, with D tentatively TRBD2 (5 bases). CDR1 LGHDT and CDR2 YNNKEL come from the germline V gene (reference sequence). V lost 0 bases, J lost 4 bases, and 17 bases lay in between. The CDR3 is made up of 17 amino acids. As DNA, the CDR3 is TGTGCCAGCAGCCAAGAATACACGGGAATAGAAGCAGATACGCAGTATTTT. Amino acids: CASSQEYTGIEADTQYF.

There are a few counts of this clonotype. The chain uses TRBV20-1 and TRBJ1-5; D gene unclear. Between the trimmed V and J ends, which lost 1 base and 1 base, there was a span of 5 bases. This CDR3 region has 13 residues. Germline V gene lookup returns CDR1 DFQATT and CDR2 SNEGSKA (reference sequence). The CDR3 DNA follows: TGCAGTGCTAGAGTAAGCAGCAATCAGCCCCAGCATTTT. Protein sequence: CSARVSSNQPQHF.

The chain has TRBV12-3 or TRBV12-4 and TRBJ2-7, with TRBD1 as a possible D gene (5 bases). The CDR3 runs 15 residues. The V end was cut by 1 base, the J end by 6 bases, with 16 bases between. CDR3 coding DNA: TGTGCCAGCAGTTTAGTGCAGGGCCCCCTGGTCGAGCAGTACTTC. It translates to CASSLVQGPLVEQYF.

This clonotype was counted only a few times. This chain uses TRBV2 with TRBJ1-3; 7 bases match TRBD1. This CDR3 contains 14 residues. Looked up from germline, CDR1 is SNHLY and CDR2 is FYNNEI. J lost 0 bases, V lost 8 bases, and 4 bases had no gene match. The CDR3 bases are TGTGCCAGCCGGACAGGAATCTCTGGAAACACCATATATTTT. It specifies CASRTGISGNTIYF.

The table lists this clonotype with a few counts. The DNA for the CDR3 is TGCGCCAGCAGCCAAGATGGGGGGACCTACAATCAGCCCCAGCATTTT. Protein: CASSQDGGTYNQPQHF. V gene TRBV4-3 combines with J gene TRBJ1-5; possibly TRBD1 for D (5 bases). The CDR3 has 16 residues. V was shortened by 0 bases and J by 3 bases, with 12 bases between the two germline ends. Germline CDR1 and CDR2: LGHNA and YSLEER.

The rearrangement joins TRBV15 to TRBJ1-5; D gene uncertain. The CDR3 spans 15 residues. CDR1 is LNHNV and CDR2 is YYDKDF in the germline V gene (reference sequence). V shed 5 bases and J shed 2 bases, with 13 bases lying between them. The CDR3 DNA follows: TGTGCCACCAGCGGGTCCGGGTCTGGCAATCAGCCCCAGCATTTT. Translated, it gives CATSGSGSGNQPQHF.

This clonotype was recorded a few times. This chain joins TRBV5-1 and TRBJ1-2, with D unclear. This CDR3 spans 14 amino acids. Deletions cut 0 bases from V and 2 bases from J, with 8 bases between. The V gene's germline CDR1 is SGHRS and CDR2 YFSETQ. The CDR3 DNA reads TGCGCCAGCAGCTTGGGACACGGCAACTATGGCTACACCTTC. This gives the protein CASSLGHGNYGYTF.

This clonotype was detected a few times. This chain connects TRBV5-1 to TRBJ2-1; 7 nucleotides line up with TRBD1. Germline lookup yields CDR1 SGHRS and CDR2 YFSETQ. The ends lost 3 bases at V and 3 bases at J; junction bases unmatched: 6. The CDR3 has 15 residues. DNA for the CDR3: TGCGCCAGCAGCTCGGACGCAGGGGGCTACAATGAGCAGTTCTTC. It encodes CASSSDAGGYNEQFF.

Many counts were recorded for this clonotype. V gene TRBV18 combines with J gene TRBJ2-6, with no clear D. The V end lost 3 bases, the J end lost 0 bases, and 3 bases lay between the germline ends. Germline CDR1 reads KGHSH; CDR2 reads LQKENI. This CDR3 spans 14 amino acids. The CDR3 sequence is CASSPGSGANVLTF. The CDR3 coding sequence is TGTGCCAGCTCACCGGGCTCTGGGGCCAACGTCCTGACTTTC.

The gene calls are TRBV15 and TRBJ2-2, with D unresolved. The CDR3 consists of 16 residues. With 0 bases removed from V and 9 bases from J, the gap between germline ends came to 17 bases. The V gene's germline CDR1 is LNHNV and CDR2 YYDKDF (reference sequence). The CDR3 nucleotides read TGTGCCACCAGCAGAGATTACTTCACATCGGACCGGGAGCTGTTTTTT. Translated: CATSRDYFTSDRELFF. The variable domain in full, completed from reference TRBV15 and TRBJ2-2, reads DAMVIQNPRYQVTQFGKPVTLSCSQTLNHNVMYWYQQKSSQAPKLLFHYYDKDFNNEADTPDNFQSRRPNTSFCFLDIRSPGLGDTAMYLCATSRDYFTSDRELFFGEGSRLTVL.

The chain combines TRBV10-3 with TRBJ1-2; D is unresolved. The CDR3 runs 14 residues. The ends were cut back, 3 bases at V and 2 bases at J, with 10 bases in the middle. The germline V gene encodes CDR1 ENHRY and CDR2 SYGVKD. CDR3 nucleotides: TGTGCCATCAGTGACTCGGAAAACAACTATGGCTACACCTTC. Translating it yields CAISDSENNYGYTF.

This clonotype was found a few times. It may be a read error: a sequence one base away is much more abundant. This chain uses TRBV7-9 with TRBJ1-2, with D possibly TRBD1 on 5 matching bases. Deletions cut 0 bases from V and 3 bases from J, with 5 bases between. This CDR3 spans 13 amino acids. Germline-derived CDR1 and CDR2 are SEHNR and FQNEAQ (reference sequence). CDR3 sequence reads: CASSLARDYGYTF. DNA of the CDR3: TGTGCCAGCAGCTTAGCCAGGGACTATGGCTACACCTTC.

This clonotype occurred a few times. The chain carries TRBV24-1 and TRBJ1-5; TRBD1 matches at 7 bases. The germline CDR1 and CDR2 sequences are KGHDR and SFDVKD. Losses at the gene ends were 3 bases for V and 4 bases for J; bases not matched to a gene: 8. CDR3 length: 16 residues. In nucleotides, the CDR3 is TGTGCCACCAGTGATCGACAGGGTCGGGGGAATCAGCCCCAGCATTTT. Amino acid sequence: CATSDRQGRGNQPQHF.